What follows is one T cell receptor (beta chain) and its context. Its binding antigen is unknown. No clone much larger than this one lies a single base away; base qualities are absent. The immunoSEQ Assay, a bias-controlled multiplex PCR, was used to amplify TCRbeta CDR3 regions from genomic DNA. Processing in the source paper ran as follows. Within the assay, amplification of reference gene primers was used to estimate how many nucleated cells each sample contained. To quantify the absolute abundance of each unique TCRbeta CDR3 rearrangement, sequence reads were collapsed and filtered. Productive Simpson clonality was computed per sample as the square root of Simpson's diversity index over productive rearrangements. This is the immuneACCESS table as TCRdb keeps it, with only in-frame sequences that have V and J called. A part of the clones is gone; compared with another copy, unresolved V genes explain less than half, and the rest is unexplained. V and J calls and clone size are copied from that table; D and trimming were computed from the DNA. Recorded for this sample are just under 350,000 clones; approximately 90% of them occurred a single time. The top ten clonotypes cover more than 3% of the sample.

Including cysteine and phenylalanine, the CDR3 has 17 amino acids. CDR3 DNA is the only sequence kept; it has 51 bases, read in frame from the first base. Trimming takes 4 bases off V and 1 base off J; junction bases not matched to a gene: 5. CDR1 and CDR2, per the germline V gene, are SGHRS and YFSETQ. Samples from volunteer blood donors who had recovered from COVID-19 were contributed by a second Seattle source. Each collaborating institution followed its own protocols to collect whole blood in K2EDTA tubes. For TCRbeta analysis, collaborator samples were shipped as frozen whole blood, as isolated PBMCs, or as DNA extracted from either sample type. The data are from a study of blood T cell repertoires in COVID-19 (dated by TCRdb to 2020 to 2021). Concerning the study at large: The collaborator samples originated in the United States, Italy and Spain and spanned the acute and convalescent phases of COVID-19. The prospective study material was composed of cDNA or gDNA derived from T cells, B-cell-depleted T cells, or PBMCs. The dataset comprised deeply sampled blood TCRbeta repertoires from subjects exposed to, actively infected with, or recovered from COVID-19. The repertoires were released in a freely available public database meant as a resource for research on the immune response to SARS-CoV-2. Samples were obtained from the ongoing ImmuneRACE study (first 160 participants) and from 1,200 or so subjects provided by 6 global collaborators. Sample metadata almost always included a de-identified subject ID, COVID-19 status, age in years and sex. Where available, HLA class I and class II types were obtained from metadata supplied by the sample provider rather than from assay-based typing. Points the paper makes about the study in general: The quantity of clinical and demographic metadata differed by source and by participant and was supplied without curation.

Sequencing input: peripheral blood. This TCR was sampled from a woman between 18 and 30 years old who had recovered from COVID-19. Recombination joined TRBV5-1 with TRBJ2-3, with 14 middle bases fitting TRBD2. Here is the DNA: TGCGCCAGCAGCAATGGGGGACTAGCGGGAGGCACAGATACGCAGTATTTT. Protein translation: CASSNGGLAGGTDTQYF.